This paragraph reports one TCR beta chain. Its antigen is unidentified. The authors divided CD4+ cells into CD45RA+ naive and CD45RA-negative memory subsets. Germline-derived CDR1 and CDR2 are MNHEY and SMNVEV (reference sequence). The V and J ends lost 6 bases and 8 bases respectively, with 26 bases between them. The CDR3 extends over 17 amino acids. This sample is part of a study of shared clonotypes between healthy human individuals. Notes on the study in general: The naive CD4 repertoires of a handful of donors were compared, and around 5% of clonotypes were shared. Sequencing depth was a factor that was expected to affect clonotype sharing among donors.

Every subset had its genomic DNA shared out evenly among several immunoSEQ plates. The method was immunoSEQ multiplex PCR; TCRdb's version includes in-frame clones alone and lacks a portion of them. Of over 850,000 clones listed, 75% to 85% are singletons. The chain couples TRBV27 to TRBJ1-3; no firm D call. Sequenced sample: memory CD4+ T cells from PBMCs. The subset was: CD45RA-negative fraction. The clonotype originates from a man between 18 and 35 years old in good health. Some clones in this sample may be carry-over from other donors' samples. The CDR3 coding sequence is TGTGCCAGCAGCCCATACCCCCCGGACGCCCGGGGTGACACCATATATTTT. Its translation is CASSPYPPDARGDTIYF.